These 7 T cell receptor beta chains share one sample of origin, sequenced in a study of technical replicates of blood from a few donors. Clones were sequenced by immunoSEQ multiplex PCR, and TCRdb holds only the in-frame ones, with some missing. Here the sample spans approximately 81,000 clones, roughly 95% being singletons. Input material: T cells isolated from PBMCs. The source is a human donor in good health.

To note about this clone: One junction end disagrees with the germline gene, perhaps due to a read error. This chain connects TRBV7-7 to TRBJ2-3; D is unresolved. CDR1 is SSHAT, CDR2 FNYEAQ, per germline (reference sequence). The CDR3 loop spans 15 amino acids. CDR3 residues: CASSLLPTSTDTQYF. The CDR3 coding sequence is TGTGCTAGCAGCTTACTTCCTACTAGCACAGATACGCAGTATTTT. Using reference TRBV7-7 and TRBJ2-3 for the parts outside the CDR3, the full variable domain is GAGVSQSPRYKVTKRGQDVTLRCDPISSHATLYWYQQALGQGPEFLTYFNYEAQPDKSGLPSDRFSAERPEGSISTLTIQRTEQRDSAMYRCASSLLPTSTDTQYFGPGTRLTVL.

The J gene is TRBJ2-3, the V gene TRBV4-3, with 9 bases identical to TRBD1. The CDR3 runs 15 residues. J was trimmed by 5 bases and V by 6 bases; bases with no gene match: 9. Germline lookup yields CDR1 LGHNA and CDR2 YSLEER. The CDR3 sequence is CASRSVGTGKDTQYF. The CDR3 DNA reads TGCGCCAGCAGATCGGTCGGGACAGGGAAAGATACGCAGTATTTT.

The CDR3 protein is CASSLGGTDTQYF. Written as DNA, the CDR3 is TGTGCCAGCAGCCTGGGCGGCACAGATACGCAGTATTTT. V usage is TRBV5-6 and J usage is TRBJ2-3; no firm D call. The CDR3 covers 13 residues. The V and J ends lost 4 bases and 1 base respectively, with 7 bases between them. CDR1 and CDR2 from the germline V gene are SGHDT and YYEEEE.

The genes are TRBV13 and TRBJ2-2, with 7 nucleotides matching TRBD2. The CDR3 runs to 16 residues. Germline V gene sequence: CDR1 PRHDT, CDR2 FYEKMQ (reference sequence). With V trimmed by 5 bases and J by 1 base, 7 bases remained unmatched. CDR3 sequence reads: CASSPHGLGNTGELFF. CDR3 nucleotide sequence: TGTGCCAGCAGCCCCCACGGACTAGGGAACACCGGGGAGCTGTTTTTT.

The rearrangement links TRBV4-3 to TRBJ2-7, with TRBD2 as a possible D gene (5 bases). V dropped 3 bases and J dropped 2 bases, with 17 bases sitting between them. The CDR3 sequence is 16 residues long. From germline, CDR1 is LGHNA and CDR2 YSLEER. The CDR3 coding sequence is TGCGCCAGCAGCCATTTGGCGAGGGCCGGGGCCTACGAGCAGTACTTC. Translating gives CASSHLARAGAYEQYF.

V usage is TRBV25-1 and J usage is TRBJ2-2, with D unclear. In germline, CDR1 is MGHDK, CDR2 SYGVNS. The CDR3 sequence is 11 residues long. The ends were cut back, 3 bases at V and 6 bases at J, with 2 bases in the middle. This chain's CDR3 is CASSDAGELFF. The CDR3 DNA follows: TGTGCCAGCAGTGACGCCGGGGAGCTGTTTTTT. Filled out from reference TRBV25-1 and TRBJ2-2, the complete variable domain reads EADIYQTPRYLVIGTGKKITLECSQTMGHDKMYWYQQDPGMELHLIHYSYGVNSTEKGDLSSESTVSRIRTEHFPLTLESARPSHTSQYLCASSDAGELFFGEGSRLTVL.

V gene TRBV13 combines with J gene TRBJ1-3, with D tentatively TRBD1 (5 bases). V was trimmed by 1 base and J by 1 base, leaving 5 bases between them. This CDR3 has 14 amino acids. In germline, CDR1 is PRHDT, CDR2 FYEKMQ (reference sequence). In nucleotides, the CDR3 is TGTGCCAGCAGCTTAGCAGGGTCTGGAAACACCATATATTTT. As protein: CASSLAGSGNTIYF.